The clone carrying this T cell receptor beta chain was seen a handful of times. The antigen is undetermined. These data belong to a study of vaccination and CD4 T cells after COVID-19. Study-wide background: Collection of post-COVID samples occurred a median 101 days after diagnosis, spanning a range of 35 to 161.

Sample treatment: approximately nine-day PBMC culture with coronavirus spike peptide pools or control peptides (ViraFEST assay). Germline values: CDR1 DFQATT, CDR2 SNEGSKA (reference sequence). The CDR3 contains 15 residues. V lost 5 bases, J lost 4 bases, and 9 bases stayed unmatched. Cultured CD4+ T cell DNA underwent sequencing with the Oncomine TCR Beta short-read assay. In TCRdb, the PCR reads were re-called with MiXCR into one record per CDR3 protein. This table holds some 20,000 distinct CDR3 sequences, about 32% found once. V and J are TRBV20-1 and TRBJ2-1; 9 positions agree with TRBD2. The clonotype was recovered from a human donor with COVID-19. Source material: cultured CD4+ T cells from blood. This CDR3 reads CSAGGPSGAYNEQFF. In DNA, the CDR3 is TGCAGTGCTGGGGGACCTAGCGGGGCATACAATGAGCAGTTCTTC.